These 5 T cell receptor beta chains originate from one sample sequenced in a study of T cell repertoires in cytomegalovirus infection. TCRdb fed the reads into MiXCR, producing one record per CDR3 protein. This table holds about 240,000 distinct CDR3 sequences, 6% to 8% found once. Sample: PBMCs. These receptors came from a human donor in good health (CMV status not recorded). Some clones in this sample may be carry-over from other donors' samples.

This clonotype was counted at least ten times. The V call is TRBV7-2, the J call TRBJ2-2; D perhaps matches TRBD1 (6 bases). V lost 0 bases to trimming and J lost 9 bases, with 11 bases between them. From germline, CDR1 is SGHTA and CDR2 FQGNSA. This CDR3 contains 14 residues. The DNA for the CDR3 is TGTGCCAGCAGCTTAGCGTCACAGGGCAGGGAGCTGTTTTTT. Encoded protein: CASSLASQGRELFF.

This clonotype was counted at least ten times. The V call is TRBV7-3, the J call TRBJ2-1; 8 nucleotides align to TRBD1. The V and J ends lost 5 bases and 7 bases, in that order; junction bases with no gene match: 10. The length of the CDR3 is 15 residues. Germline CDR1 reads SGHTA; CDR2 reads FQGTGA. CDR3 sequence reads: CASSPGGNQRNEQFF. The CDR3 DNA sequence: TGTGCCAGCAGCCCAGGGGGCAACCAAAGGAATGAGCAGTTCTTC.

This clonotype was seen repeatedly, ten times or more. The V and J genes are TRBV4-3 and TRBJ2-2, with D unclear. V lost 2 bases to trimming and J lost 7 bases, with 14 bases between them. The CDR3 is 15 amino acids. Looked up from germline, CDR1 is LGHNA and CDR2 is YSLEER. CDR3: CASSQQAGNHGELFF. The CDR3 DNA follows: TGCGCCAGCAGCCAACAGGCCGGCAATCACGGGGAGCTGTTTTTT.

This clonotype was counted many times. This chain uses TRBV7-2 with TRBJ2-6, with a weak D call TRBD1 (5 bases). CDR1 is SGHTA and CDR2 is FQGNSA in the germline V gene. CDR3 length: 15 residues. V was cut by 3 bases and J by 0 bases, with 6 bases left in between. The DNA for the CDR3 is TGTGCCAGCAGCTTGACAGCCTCTGGGGCCAACGTCCTGACTTTC. Protein: CASSLTASGANVLTF.

This chain uses TRBV2 with TRBJ2-1, with unresolved D. This CDR3 is built from 13 residues. Trimming took off 1 base at V and 12 bases at J, with 13 bases between the two ends. Germline CDR1 is SNHLY and CDR2 is FYNNEI. The CDR3 here is CASSEVTRSWQFF. The DNA for the CDR3 is TGTGCCAGCAGTGAAGTAACTCGGTCATGGCAGTTCTTC.